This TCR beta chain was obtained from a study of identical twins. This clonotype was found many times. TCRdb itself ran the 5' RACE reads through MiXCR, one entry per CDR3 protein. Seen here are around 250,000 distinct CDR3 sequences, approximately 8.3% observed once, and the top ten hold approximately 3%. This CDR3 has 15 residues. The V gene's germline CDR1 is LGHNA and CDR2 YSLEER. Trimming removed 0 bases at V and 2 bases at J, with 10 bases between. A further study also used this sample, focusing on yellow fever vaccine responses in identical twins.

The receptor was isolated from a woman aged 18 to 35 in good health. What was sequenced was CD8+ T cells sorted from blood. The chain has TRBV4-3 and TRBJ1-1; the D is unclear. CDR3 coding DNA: TGCGCCAGCAGCCAAGATAGGGCAGGAAACACTGAAGCTTTCTTT. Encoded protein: CASSQDRAGNTEAFF.